Presented here are 26 T cell receptor beta chains from one specimen sequenced in a study of blood T cell repertoires in COVID-19. The repertoire was sequenced with immunoSEQ multiplex PCR; TCRdb's copy has only in-frame clones and lacks some. The sample yields approximately 97,000 clones, 86% seen once. The specimen was peripheral blood. Receptors originate from a woman of 80 years or more with acute or convalescent COVID-19.

The chain couples TRBV30 to TRBJ2-7; the D gene is possibly TRBD2 (5 bases). Germline V gives CDR1 GTSNPN, CDR2 SVGIG (reference sequence). CDR3 length: 15 residues. The V end lost 0 bases, the J end lost 4 bases, and 16 bases lay between the germline ends. The CDR3 is CAWSVVHNGGYEQYF. In DNA, the CDR3 is TGTGCCTGGAGTGTAGTGCACAACGGAGGATACGAGCAGTACTTC.

The J gene is TRBJ2-3, the V gene TRBV3-1 (or the pseudogene TRBV3-2); no definite D call. The germline V gene has CDR1 LGHDT and CDR2 YNNKEL (reference sequence). Trimming shortened V by 1 base and J by 3 bases, and 8 bases separated the two germline ends. This CDR3 has 14 residues. The DNA for the CDR3 is TGTGCCAGCAGCCAAGGCCCAGCGACAGATACGCAGTATTTT. Translation: CASSQGPATDTQYF.

The V call is TRBV24-1, the J call TRBJ2-1; 9 bases fit TRBD2. Per germline, CDR1 KGHDR and CDR2 SFDVKD. This CDR3 contains 15 residues. With V trimmed by 9 bases and J by 4 bases, 9 bases remained unmatched. The CDR3 coding sequence is TGTGCCACCTCGGGAAGCGGGGGGCTGTACAATGAGCAGTTCTTC. Amino acids: CATSGSGGLYNEQFF.

The chain carries TRBV9 and TRBJ1-1, with a weak D call TRBD1 (6 bases). V was shortened by 0 bases and J by 0 bases, with 9 bases between the two germline ends. CDR3 size: 15 residues. Germline V gene lookup returns CDR1 SGDLS and CDR2 YYNGEE. DNA of the CDR3: TGTGCCAGCAGCGTAGGGGACATGATGAACACTGAAGCTTTCTTT. It specifies CASSVGDMMNTEAFF.

This chain uses TRBV7-2 with TRBJ2-7; TRBD1 might be the D (5 bases). The CDR3 covers 13 residues. Trimming shortened V by 0 bases and J by 6 bases, and 9 bases separated the two germline ends. CDR1 SGHTA and CDR2 FQGNSA come from the germline V gene. The CDR3 DNA follows: TGTGCCAGCAGCTTAGCAAGGGGCGGCGAGCAGTACTTC. It is translated as CASSLARGGEQYF.

On this clone: A read error may account for a junction end that differs from germline. V and J are TRBV12-5 and TRBJ2-4; tentative D call: TRBD1 (6 bases). Germline CDR1 is LGHNT and CDR2 is FRNRAP. There are 14 residues in the CDR3. The CDR3 DNA reads as TGTGCTAGTGGCCCCGACAGGCCAGAAAACATTCAGTACTTT. Protein product: CASGPDRPENIQYF.

The chain couples TRBV19 to TRBJ1-5, with D uncertain. Trimming shortened V by 2 bases and J by 5 bases, and 4 bases separated the two germline ends. The CDR3 is 12 amino acids. CDR1 is LNHDA and CDR2 is SQIVND in the germline V gene (reference sequence). CDR3 sequence reads: CASSIPYQPQHF. The CDR3 DNA is TGTGCCAGTAGTATACCCTATCAGCCCCAGCATTTT.

This chain joins TRBV2 and TRBJ2-3; TRBD2 matches 9 bases. The V and J ends lost 9 bases and 5 bases, in that order; junction bases with no gene match: 12. This CDR3 is 15 amino acids long. Germline CDR1 SNHLY, CDR2 FYNNEI. The CDR3 here is CAREGLAFWVDTQYF. For the CDR3, the DNA is TGTGCCAGGGAGGGACTAGCTTTCTGGGTAGATACGCAGTATTTT.

Here the CDR3 reads CATSEAGTGGLLRGYTF. CDR3 bases: TGTGCCACCAGTGAGGCCGGGACAGGGGGCCTCCTGAGGGGCTACACCTTC. J is TRBJ1-2 and V is TRBV24-1; the match to TRBD1 covers 12 bases. The CDR3 is 17 amino acids. The V segment lost 4 bases and the J segment 8 bases; nucleotides outside the gene matches: 13. The V gene's germline CDR1 is KGHDR and CDR2 SFDVKD.

This clone was seen once. The genes are TRBV7-2 and TRBJ2-3; TRBD1 matches at 10 bases. CDR3 length: 14 amino acids. Germline CDR1 reads SGHTA; CDR2 reads FQGNSA. The J segment lost 6 bases and the V segment lost 5 bases, leaving 5 bases of the junction unmatched. The CDR3 spells CASSPGQGFDTQYF. CDR3 DNA: TGTGCCAGCAGCCCGGGACAGGGGTTCGATACGCAGTATTTT. Drawing the rest from reference TRBV7-2 and TRBJ2-3, the complete variable domain is GAGVSQSPSNKVTEKGKDVELRCDPISGHTALYWYRQSLGQGLEFLIYFQGNSAPDKSGLPSDRFSAERTGGSVSTLTIQRTQQEDSAVYLCASSPGQGFDTQYFGPGTRLTVL.

The V call is TRBV2, the J call TRBJ2-7, with D possibly being TRBD2 (6 bases). Trimming removed 5 bases at V and 0 bases at J, with 20 bases between. The CDR3 has 17 residues. Per germline, CDR1 SNHLY and CDR2 FYNNEI. The CDR3 coding sequence is TGTGCCAGCAGTCCAAGGAGGGCCAGTGGGAGCTCCTACGAGCAGTACTTC. Its translation: CASSPRRASGSSYEQYF.

The chain is built from TRBV12-3 or TRBV12-4 and TRBJ1-2; no definite D call. The V and J ends lost 3 bases and 11 bases respectively, with 13 bases between them. This CDR3 has 12 residues. This CDR3 is CASSFGKWSYTF. CDR3 nucleotide sequence: TGTGCCAGCAGTTTCGGGAAATGGTCGTACACCTTC.

The rearrangement joins TRBV7-2 to TRBJ2-5; TRBD1 is a possible D gene (6 bases). The CDR3 is 14 amino acids. V was pared by 5 bases and J by 7 bases, with 17 bases between. From germline, CDR1 is SGHTA and CDR2 FQGNSA. The CDR3: CASSEGHFLGTQYF. The CDR3 DNA is TGTGCCAGCAGCGAGGGACACTTCCTAGGGACCCAGTACTTC.

This chain joins TRBV6-1 and TRBJ2-7, with D uncertain. V dropped 2 bases and J dropped 4 bases, with 3 bases sitting between them. CDR3 size: 11 residues. The germline V gene has CDR1 MNHNS and CDR2 SASEGT. The CDR3 DNA reads TGTGCCAGCAGTGAATATTACGAGCAGTACTTC. Protein sequence: CASSEYYEQYF.

In regard to this clone: Relative to the germline gene, one junction end is altered; a read error may explain this. This chain joins TRBV4-1 and TRBJ2-1; TRBD2 matches 7 bases. Germline lookup yields CDR1 MGHRA and CDR2 YSYEKL. The CDR3 is made up of 15 amino acids. The CDR3 region has the DNA TGCGCCAGCATCCAATCGTTTGGGACTACCCAAGAGCAGTTCTTC. This sequence encodes CASIQSFGTTQEQFF.

The genes are TRBV11-2 and TRBJ1-4, with 11 nucleotides matching TRBD1. CDR1 is SGHAT and CDR2 is FQNNGV in the germline V gene. The ends lost 5 bases at V and 5 bases at J; junction bases unmatched: 4. The CDR3 loop spans 15 amino acids. As DNA, the CDR3 is TGTGCCAGCAGCCCAGGGACAGGGGGAAATGAAAAACTGTTTTTT. Translation: CASSPGTGGNEKLFF.

The chain is built from TRBV7-8 and TRBJ2-1; D perhaps matches TRBD2 (7 bases). The CDR3 extends over 13 amino acids. Trimming pared 4 bases from V and 15 bases from J, leaving 19 bases between. Germline loops: CDR1 SGHVS, CDR2 FQNEAQ. The DNA for the CDR3 is TGTGCCAGCAGCTCTCGTTCTGCGGGGGCCATGTTCTTC. Its protein is CASSSRSAGAMFF.

In its sample, this clone was seen once. The chain carries TRBV11-3 and TRBJ2-3; 9 bases line up with TRBD2. Germline CDR1 is SGHNT and CDR2 is YENEEA. The CDR3 extends over 17 amino acids. With V trimmed by 1 base and J by 2 bases, 7 bases remained unmatched. The CDR3 spells CASSLGVAGAFTDTQYF. CDR3 nucleotides: TGTGCCAGCAGCTTAGGAGTAGCGGGGGCCTTCACAGATACGCAGTATTTT. The whole variable domain, remainder taken from reference TRBV11-3 and TRBJ2-3, is EAGVVQSPRYKIIEKKQPVAFWCNPISGHNTLYWYLQNLGQGPELLIRYENEEAVDDSQLPKDRFSAERLKGVDSTLKIQPAELGDSAVYLCASSLGVAGAFTDTQYFGPGTRLTVL.

The chain is built from TRBV4-1 and TRBJ2-5, with 7 positions matching TRBD2. With 2 bases clipped from V and 5 bases from J, the junction kept 5 bases outside the gene matches. The V gene's germline CDR1 is MGHRA and CDR2 YSYEKL. The CDR3 runs 14 residues. In DNA form, the CDR3 reads TGCGCCAGCAGCCAAAGCTCCGGGGGGGAGACCCAGTACTTC. This translates into CASSQSSGGETQYF.

The genes are TRBV3-1 (or the pseudogene TRBV3-2) and TRBJ1-2; TRBD1 matches 11 bases. This CDR3 is built from 14 residues. Germline loops: CDR1 LGHDT, CDR2 YNNKEL (reference sequence). V lost 4 bases to trimming and J lost 8 bases; unmatched junction nucleotides: 6. The CDR3 DNA sequence: TGTGCCAGCAGCCGTCCGGGACAGGGGGAAGGCTACACCTTC. As protein: CASSRPGQGEGYTF.

This clone was observed a single time. This chain connects TRBV29-1 to TRBJ2-3; D might be TRBD2 (6 bases). Deletions cut 4 bases from V and 0 bases from J, with 11 bases between. The CDR3 extends over 14 amino acids. CDR1 SQVTM and CDR2 ANQGSEA come from the germline V gene. CDR3 amino acids: CSVVTSLSTDTQYF. CDR3 nucleotides: TGCAGCGTTGTCACTAGCTTAAGCACAGATACGCAGTATTTT.

The chain links TRBV29-1 to TRBJ1-3, with 8 bases that match TRBD1. The germline gives CDR1 SQVTM, CDR2 ANQGSEA. This CDR3 comprises 14 residues. After removal of 7 bases from V and 3 bases from J, the junction contained 8 bases not matched to a gene. This chain's CDR3 is CSAADRADGNTIYF. CDR3 DNA: TGCAGCGCTGCGGACAGGGCCGATGGAAACACCATATATTTT.

This clone was seen a handful of times. The chain carries TRBV9 and TRBJ2-7, with D unresolved. The V end was cut by 0 bases, the J end by 0 bases, with 7 bases between. CDR1 is SGDLS, CDR2 YYNGEE, per germline. CDR3 length: 14 residues. This CDR3 is CASSVAAVSYEQYF. The CDR3 DNA reads TGTGCCAGCAGCGTAGCGGCGGTCTCCTACGAGCAGTACTTC.

CDR3 protein: CASSLDFGGVYGYTF. CDR3 nucleotides: TGTGCCAGCAGCTTGGACTTTGGCGGGGTCTATGGCTACACCTTC. The gene calls are TRBV5-4 and TRBJ1-2; D is uncertain. CDR1 and CDR2 (germline): SGHNT, YYREEE (reference sequence). This CDR3 spans 15 amino acids. V lost 0 bases and J lost 4, with 13 bases in between.

V is TRBV9 and J is TRBJ1-1; no firm D call. The V end was cut by 0 bases, the J end by 3 bases, with 12 bases between. The CDR3 has 15 residues. Germline CDR1 and CDR2: SGDLS and YYNGEE. DNA for the CDR3: TGTGCCAGCAGCGTAGGTGGCAGGCCGGACACTGAAGCTTTCTTT. This sequence encodes CASSVGGRPDTEAFF.

This rearrangement joins TRBV11-3 to TRBJ1-5; TRBD1 aligns across 10 bases. Trimming removed 0 bases from V and 4 bases from J; junction bases left unmatched: 9. Germline loops: CDR1 SGHNT, CDR2 YENEEA. The CDR3 covers 18 residues. The CDR3 DNA reads TGTGCCAGCAGCTTAGATAGACAGGGGGCAAATTGTAATCAGCCCCAGCATTTT. This gives the protein CASSLDRQGANCNQPQHF.